Listed below are T cell receptor beta chains from one sample, sequenced in a study of OX40 agonist ivuxolimab in advanced cancers. Profiled with immunoSEQ multiplex PCR; TCRdb holds only in-frame clones, not every one. The sample yields more than 55,000 clones, more than 80% seen once. Sequencing used CD4+ or CD8+ T cells sorted from blood, obtained in a trial of the OX40 agonist ivuxolimab. The receptor source for this set is an adult with an advanced solid tumor such as melanoma, head and neck, liver or kidney cancer. CDR3s include the opening cysteine and the closing phenylalanine or tryptophan. Fields, in order: J gene, D gene, clone size, CDR3 length, V gene, CDR3 protein, CDR3 DNA. D genes are given only for firm matches. Some rows mark clone size as missing; the rest say once, few, many or name a class of expanded clone.

>TRBJ1-2|.|.|14|TRBV25-1
CASSNSGEGYGYTF
TGTGCCAGCAGTAACTCAGGGGAAGGTTATGGCTACACCTTC
>TRBJ1-2|.|once|13|TRBV6-1
CASSGPGRYGYTF
TGTGCCAGCAGTGGTCCCGGACGGTATGGCTACACCTTC
>TRBJ2-6|.|.|19|TRBV4-3
CASSQEKGGVDTGANVLTF
TGCGCCAGCAGCCAAGAAAAGGGGGGTGTGGATACTGGGGCCAACGTCCTGACTTTC
>TRBJ2-5|TRBD2|.|15|TRBV4-2
CASSPSGRTKETQYF
TGTGCCAGCAGCCCTAGCGGGAGGACTAAAGAGACCCAGTACTTC
>TRBJ1-1|.|.|14|TRBV15
CATSRGGSYSEAFF
TGTGCCACCAGCAGAGGGGGCAGCTACTCTGAAGCTTTCTTT
>TRBJ2-2|.|.|14|TRBV5-1
CASSSNTNTGELFF
TGCGCCAGCAGCTCTAACACGAACACCGGGGAGCTGTTTTTT
>TRBJ2-5|.|.|14|TRBV7-3
CASSLSGAKETQYF
TGTGCCAGCAGCTTAAGCGGCGCCAAAGAGACCCAGTACTTC
>TRBJ2-2|.|.|14|TRBV4-1
CASSHNLRTGELFF
TGCGCCAGCAGCCACAACCTAAGGACCGGGGAGCTGTTTTTT
>TRBJ2-7|TRBD2|.|15|TRBV6-5
CASSPGTSGTYEQYF
TGTGCCAGCAGCCCCGGGACTAGCGGGACCTACGAGCAGTACTTC
>TRBJ1-5|.|.|14|TRBV4-2
CASSQDYGNQPQHF
TGTGCCAGCAGCCAAGATTATGGCAATCAGCCCCAGCATTTT
>TRBJ2-5|.|.|14|TRBV5-1
CASRAVGGQETQYF
TGCGCCAGCAGAGCGGTGGGAGGCCAAGAGACCCAGTACTTC
>TRBJ2-7|.|once|14|TRBV21-1
CASSKDHRGYEQYF
TGTGCCAGCAGCAAAGACCACAGGGGCTACGAGCAGTACTTC
>TRBJ2-7|TRBD2|.|14|TRBV28
CASSSIAGTREQYF
TGTGCCAGCAGTTCCATAGCGGGAACGAGGGAGCAGTACTTC
>TRBJ1-2|.|.|12|TRBV7-2
CASSFFAGGYTF
TGTGCCAGCAGCTTTTTTGCGGGTGGCTACACCTTC
>TRBJ2-5|.|once|13|TRBV30
CAWSWRVLETQYF
TGTGCCTGGAGTTGGAGGGTTTTGGAGACCCAGTACTTC
>TRBJ1-1|TRBD1|.|15|TRBV28
CASSLEQGALAEAFF
TGTGCCAGCAGTTTAGAACAGGGGGCGCTGGCTGAAGCTTTCTTT
>TRBJ2-1|TRBD1|.|14|TRBV18
CASSPRQGLNEQFF
TGTGCCAGCTCACCCCGACAGGGTTTGAATGAGCAGTTCTTC
>TRBJ1-4|.|.|13|TRBV30
CAWMREHRQKLFF
TGTGCCTGGATGAGGGAACACCGGCAAAAACTGTTTTTT
>TRBJ2-3|.|.|11|TRBV20-1
CSARVIDTQYF
TGCAGTGCTAGGGTAATAGATACGCAGTATTTT
>TRBJ2-1|TRBD2|.|14|TRBV19
CASSKGGPPNEQFF
TGTGCCAGTAGTAAGGGAGGGCCCCCCAATGAGCAGTTCTTC
>TRBJ1-2|TRBD1|.|13|TRBV6-5
CASTQPGGSGYTF
TGTGCCAGCACCCAACCAGGGGGCAGCGGCTACACCTTC
>TRBJ2-7|TRBD2|.|16|TRBV5-6
CASSPTDLRENYEQYF
TGTGCCAGCAGCCCAACCGACTTGCGGGAGAATTACGAGCAGTACTTC
>TRBJ2-1|.|few|13|TRBV7-9
CASSLTRDNEQFF
TGTGCCAGCAGCCTTACCAGGGACAATGAGCAGTTCTTC
>TRBJ1-1|.|.|13|TRBV5-6
CASSSTVNTEAFF
TGTGCCAGCAGCTCGACAGTGAACACTGAAGCTTTCTTT
>TRBJ2-3|.|.|14|TRBV7-9
CASSLGGTTDTQYF
TGTGCCAGCAGCTTGGGCGGGACCACAGATACGCAGTATTTT
>TRBJ2-2|.|.|15|TRBV6-6
CASNDLRKNTGELFF
TGTGCCAGCAATGATCTTCGAAAGAACACCGGGGAGCTGTTTTTT
>TRBJ2-3|.|once|14|TRBV29-1
CSVGERRSTDTQYF
TGCAGCGTTGGGGAGCGCCGGAGCACAGATACGCAGTATTTT
>TRBJ1-1|.|.|14|TRBV29-1
CSHSRPGMNTEAFF
TGCAGCCACAGCAGACCGGGCATGAACACTGAAGCTTTCTTT
>TRBJ1-1|TRBD1|.|13|TRBV10-3
CAISQRGLAEAFF
TGTGCCATCAGTCAAAGGGGGCTGGCTGAAGCTTTCTTT
>TRBJ1-4|.|.|14|TRBV7-2
CASSPGRVQEKLFF
TGTGCCAGCAGCCCCGGGAGGGTCCAGGAAAAACTGTTTTTT
>TRBJ2-1|.|.|16|TRBV6-5
CASSYSWVAGQNEQFF
TGTGCCAGCAGTTACTCGTGGGTGGCCGGACAAAATGAGCAGTTCTTC
>TRBJ1-1|.|.|13|TRBV2
CASSVGQNTEAFF
TGTGCCAGCAGTGTGGGACAGAACACTGAAGCTTTCTTT
>TRBJ2-1|.|.|16|TRBV5-1
CASSSPSGRGFTEQFF
TGCGCCAGCAGCTCACCCTCGGGGAGGGGGTTCACTGAGCAGTTCTTC
>TRBJ1-1|.|.|11|TRBV7-2
CASSLVSEAFF
TGTGCCAGCAGCTTAGTGTCTGAAGCTTTCTTT
>TRBJ1-5|.|once|17|TRBV4-1
CASSQGGGLLGNQPQHF
TGCGCCAGCAGCCAAGGGGGGGGGCTCTTGGGCAATCAGCCCCAGCATTTT
>TRBJ2-7|.|.|16|TRBV11-3
CASSFGPAGNSYEQYF
TGTGCCAGCAGCTTCGGGCCGGCAGGGAACTCCTACGAGCAGTACTTC
>TRBJ2-5|TRBD2|.|15|TRBV5-4
CASSLRGLVVETQYF
TGTGCCAGCAGCTTGCGGGGACTAGTGGTAGAGACCCAGTACTTC
>TRBJ1-5|TRBD1|.|14|TRBV6-5
CASSARTGGQPQHF
TGTGCCAGCAGTGCCAGGACAGGGGGCCAGCCCCAGCATTTT
>TRBJ2-7|TRBD1|.|16|TRBV5-1
CASSYGGQGQSYEQYF
TGCGCCAGCAGCTACGGTGGACAGGGACAATCCTACGAGCAGTACTTC
>TRBJ1-1|.|.|14|TRBV28
CACNELLGGRGAFF
TGTGCCTGCAACGAGCTACTGGGGGGTCGAGGAGCTTTCTTT